This section outlines one TCR beta chain sequence together with its context. Its antigen is not known. Trimming pared 0 bases from V and 3 bases from J, leaving 9 bases between. The CDR3 length is 14 residues. In germline, CDR1 is SGDLS, CDR2 YYNGEE. This record comes from a study of CD8 T cells in Susac syndrome. Study-wide background: The sequenced Susac syndrome patients comprised roughly 6 with active disease and roughly eight in remission. Susac syndrome patients were untreated, on corticosteroids with some adding intravenous immunoglobulin, or on intravenous immunoglobulin only.

cDNA came from around 0.54 to 1 ug RNA primed by random hexamers. TCRdb analysed the immunoSEQ multiplex PCR reads with MiXCR anew, one entry per CDR3 protein. The sample consists of about 90,000 distinct CDR3 sequences, roughly 95% of them appearing once. The diagnostic criteria for definite or probable disease, as recently defined, were met by the patients with Susac syndrome. Study-wide findings and caveats: Susac-specific public clones in total CD8+ repertoires numbered some 15; in CD8+ TEMRA repertoires, they numbered a few.

The sample was CD8+ T cells from PBMCs. This TCR derives from a human donor with Susac syndrome. J is TRBJ1-2 and V is TRBV9; TRBD1 is a possible D gene (6 bases). The CDR3 nucleotides read TGTGCCAGCAGCGTAGCGGACAGCTACTATGGCTACACCTTC. As protein: CASSVADSYYGYTF.